This T cell receptor beta chain was identified in a study of post-analysis software for immune sequencing data (dated by TCRdb to between 2015 and 2016). Regarding the study in general: Recorded disease courses included relapsing-remitting, secondary progressive and progressive-relapsing multiple sclerosis, with some patients lacking subtype annotation. The patient repertoires were set against under 13 previously published healthy control repertoires from donors whose ages ranged from roughly 6 to 26 years. A subset of samples was prepared in parallel using single-end sample barcoding, then pooled and co-amplified after Illumina adapter ligation. What the work shows at the level of the full study, not this receptor alone: Significantly lower normalized Chao1 diversity was found in multiple sclerosis patients than in controls, suggesting substantial peripheral T-cell clonal expansion. The control group was slightly older than the multiple sclerosis patient group. Strong co-clustering of samples prepared in the same batch was shown by direct clustering with F measure, prompting a batch-effect correction.

On this clonotype itself: Its antigen remains unidentified. A read error may produce the germline difference seen at one junction end.

Libraries came from PCR. TCRdb lists the instrument as Illumina HiSeq 2500. Unique molecular identifiers were incorporated into TCR beta cDNA libraries to reduce PCR and sequencing biases. About 500,000 cDNA molecules were obtained per 1 to 10 million input T cells, so each molecule approximated one T cell. The same protocol used for the earlier healthy control dataset was applied to prepare and sequence the patient libraries. Samples belonging to the same batch were prepared together, multiplexed and sequenced on a shared HiSeq lane. As for the authors' bioinformatics: Raw barcoded reads were processed with MIGEC, discarding single-read molecular identifier groups before consensus assembly and CDR3 extraction. Clonotype tables were post-analysed with VDJtools, normalizing diversity by down-sampling all datasets to the smallest sample size. To correct batch-related cross-sample contamination, repertoire overlap clustering matched CDR3 amino acid sequences but not nucleotide sequences. Using fastp trimming at Q25 and MiXCR clonotype assembly, TCRdb reanalyzed the public sequencing data and kept in-frame beta chains. All rows with the same CDR3 protein become a single entry with the most common DNA and genes. The V and J calls follow TCRdb's processing rather than the paper's. The sample table records roughly 870,000 distinct CDR3 sequences; approximately 50% of these occur just once. Over 4% of the sample lies in the top ten.

To demonstrate the VDJtools post-analysis software, the study profiled TCR beta repertoires from the peripheral blood of about 13 young patients with multiple sclerosis. Multiple sclerosis patients were children and adolescents aged roughly 6 to 16 years. The clonotype was recovered from a girl aged 5-17 years with multiple sclerosis. Sequenced material: blood.

The DNA reads TGTGCCAACAGCCAAGATCAGGGGTCCCCAGCCAACAATGAGCAGTTCTTC. It translates as CANSQDQGSPANNEQFF. The chain is made from TRBV4-2 and TRBJ2-1, and TRBD1 may be the D gene, going by 6 matching bases. CDR1 and CDR2 were assigned from the germline V gene as LGHNA and YNFKEQ. Reading from cysteine to phenylalanine, the CDR3 counts 17 amino acids. The DNA shown is the 51-base CDR3, in frame from base 1.